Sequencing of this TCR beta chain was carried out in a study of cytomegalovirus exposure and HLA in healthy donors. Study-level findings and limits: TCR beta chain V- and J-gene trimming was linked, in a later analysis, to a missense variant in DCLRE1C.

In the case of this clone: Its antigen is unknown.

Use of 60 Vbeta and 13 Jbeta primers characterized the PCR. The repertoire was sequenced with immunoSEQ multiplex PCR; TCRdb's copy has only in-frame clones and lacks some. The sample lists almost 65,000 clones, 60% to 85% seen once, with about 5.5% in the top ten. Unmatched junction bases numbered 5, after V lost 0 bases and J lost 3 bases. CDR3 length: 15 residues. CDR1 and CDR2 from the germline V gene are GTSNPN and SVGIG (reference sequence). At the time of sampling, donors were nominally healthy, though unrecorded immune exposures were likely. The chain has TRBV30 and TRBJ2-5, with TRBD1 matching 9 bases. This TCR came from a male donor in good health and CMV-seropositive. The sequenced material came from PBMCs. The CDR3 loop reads CAWSVLGQGKETQYF. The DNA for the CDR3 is TGTGCCTGGAGTGTACTTGGACAGGGGAAAGAGACCCAGTACTTC.